In this sample, the clone carrying this TCR beta chain turned up many times. The target antigen is unknown. Gene names are the mouse ones. This sample stems from a study of CD8+ T cells in alopecia areata. Study details: Grafting placed skin from approximately 6-12-month-old C3H/HeJ donors with spontaneous alopecia onto roughly 6-11-week-old female C3H/HeJ mice. Study findings and constraints: Across lesional scalp, and particularly alopecia totalis/universalis, clonality surpassed that of normal scalp. Scalp sequencing also captures normal skin's resident alphabeta T cells. Compared with mice, patients displayed less clear TCR sharing, possibly for HLA-related reasons.

Time point given: mouse skin 6 weeks after grafting, around onset of hair loss. Once RNA had been extracted, it was reverse transcribed into cDNA to act as the sequencing template. Assay used: immunoSEQ multiplex PCR; TCRdb lists only in-frame clones, some missing. The sample holds 4,500 to 7,000 clones, and no clone turns up only once. The sequenced sample was skin, obtained at week 6. The clonotype was recovered from a C3H/HeJ mouse with alopecia areata. Strain MHC haplotype: H2-k.

The CDR3 sequence: CASSLDGFPFSYEQYF. The sequenced CDR3 bases are TGTGCAAGCAGCTTAGATGGGTTTCCCTTCTCCTAT. J is TRBJ2-7 and V is TRBV16; no firm D call. The read gets to within 4 residues of the CDR3 end, and the germline J gene fills in the rest. Germline V gene sequence: CDR1 SGHSA, CDR2 FRNQAP. This CDR3 has 16 residues. Trimming pared 0 bases from V and 0 bases from J, leaving 12 bases between.